The 20 T cell receptor beta chains given below trace back to one sample, sequenced in a study of PD-1 blockade in classical Hodgkin lymphoma (dated by TCRdb to about 2020). The sample's time point label, decoded: cycle 2 day 1 (C2D1) of nivolumab. Relapse after autologous stem cell transplantation had occurred in all trial patients, and cohorts A, B and C were distinguished by prior brentuximab vedotin exposure. To prepare the library, the immunoSEQ multiplex PCR assay was applied. TCRdb stores this immuneACCESS table with in-frame sequences only. Part of the clones is absent; in the studies checked, under half of the shortfall reflects unresolved V genes, and no reason is known for the rest. The sample records about 110,000 clones, roughly nine tenths of which are singletons. Together, the top ten hold 15% to 20% of the sample. The sample was peripheral blood mononuclear cells (PBMCs), taken before the second cycle of nivolumab. The receptors stem from a human donor with classical Hodgkin lymphoma.

The chain recombines TRBV4-1 with TRBJ2-7; 8 bases match TRBD1. Germline-derived CDR1 and CDR2 are MGHRA and YSYEKL. V was pared by 1 base and J by 2 bases, with 1 base of the junction left unmatched. The CDR3 consists of 14 residues. Here the CDR3 DNA reads TGCGCCAGCAGCCAAGGGGACAGGACCTACGAGCAGTACTTC. Encoded protein: CASSQGDRTYEQYF.

The gene calls are TRBV19 and TRBJ2-1; D may be TRBD1 or TRBD2 (7 bases each). The CDR3 runs to 17 residues. Germline loops: CDR1 LNHDA, CDR2 SQIVND (reference sequence). Trimming took 0 bases from V and 10 from J, leaving 22 bases between them. The CDR3 reads CASSIDQGGDHAREQFF. CDR3 nucleotide sequence: TGTGCCAGTAGTATAGATCAGGGGGGGGATCACGCCCGCGAGCAGTTCTTC.

CDR3 bases: TGCGCCAGCAGCCCCGGTTTCAATGAGCAGTTCTTC. Translated: CASSPGFNEQFF. The chain combines TRBV4-3 with TRBJ2-1; D unclear. V dropped 4 bases and J dropped 6 bases, with 7 bases sitting between them. The germline V gene encodes CDR1 LGHNA and CDR2 YSLEER. There are 12 residues in the CDR3.

The CDR3 region is CASFPGSDLGNTEAFF. The CDR3 DNA reads as TGTGCCAGCTTCCCCGGTTCGGACCTCGGGAACACTGAAGCTTTCTTT. The chain uses TRBV18 and TRBJ1-1; D remains ambiguous. Trimming took off 7 bases at V and 1 base at J, with 19 bases between the two ends. The CDR3 is 16 amino acids. Germline V gene sequence: CDR1 KGHSH, CDR2 LQKENI.

The V gene is TRBV19, the J gene TRBJ2-3; D is possibly TRBD1 (5 bases). The germline CDR1 and CDR2 sequences are LNHDA and SQIVND (reference sequence). The V gene lost 5 bases and the J gene lost 2 bases, with 14 bases spanning the gap. CDR3 length equals 15 residues. CDR3 sequence reads: CASSGLGHLTDTQYF. The CDR3, as DNA: TGTGCCAGTAGTGGTCTAGGACACCTCACAGATACGCAGTATTTT.

The chain couples TRBV15 to TRBJ2-1, with D perhaps being TRBD1 or TRBD2 (6 bases each). Germline assignment: CDR1 LNHNV and CDR2 YYDKDF (reference sequence). The CDR3 has 21 amino acids. V was cut by 5 bases and J by 6 bases, with 35 bases left in between. DNA for the CDR3: TGTGCCACCAGCCAGGAGGTGGGGGGCCAGTTCCCCGGGAATACTCCCAATGAGCAGTTCTTC. Encoded protein: CATSQEVGGQFPGNTPNEQFF.

CDR3: CASSLGQRIEAFF. Written as DNA, the CDR3 is TGTGCCAGCAGTTTGGGACAGCGTATAGAAGCTTTCTTT. The chain has TRBV7-2 and TRBJ1-1; TRBD1 aligns across 7 bases. Germline V CDR1 and CDR2: SGHTA, FQGNSA. V trimming: 6 bases; J trimming: 8 bases; junction bases outside the gene matches: 9. This CDR3 has 13 amino acids.

This chain links TRBV28 with TRBJ2-7; 8 bases map to TRBD2. This CDR3 has 14 residues. CDR1 and CDR2 (germline): MDHEN, SYDVKM. Written as DNA, the CDR3 is TGTGTTTCTCGGGGGGGAGGGATAACCTACGAGCAGTACTTC. Protein: CVSRGGGITYEQYF. The full variable domain, its missing parts supplied by reference TRBV28 and TRBJ2-7, is DVKVTQSSRYLVKRTGEKVFLECVQDMDHENMFWYRQDPGLGLRLIYFSYDVKMKEKGDIPEGYSVSREKKERFSLILESASTNQTSMYLCVSRGGGITYEQYFGPGTRLTVT.

The chain employs TRBV18 and TRBJ1-6, with 8 bases that match TRBD1. Germline assignment: CDR1 KGHSH and CDR2 LQKENI. The CDR3 covers 18 residues. The ends lost 6 bases at V and 0 bases at J; junction bases unmatched: 10. CDR3 in DNA: TGTGCCAGCTCCCAGGACAGGGTTCGAAGCTCCTATAATTCACCCCTCCACTTT. Its translation: CASSQDRVRSSYNSPLHF.

The chain carries TRBV5-5 and TRBJ2-7; the D gene is possibly TRBD1 (5 bases). The CDR3 runs to 17 residues. The V end was cut by 1 base, the J end by 5 bases, with 22 bases between. From germline, CDR1 is SGHKS and CDR2 YYEKEE (reference sequence). The CDR3 here is CASSLSWRLAGLDEQYF. CDR3 DNA: TGTGCCAGCAGCTTGTCGTGGCGCCTCGCAGGGTTAGACGAGCAGTACTTC.

This chain links TRBV5-4 with TRBJ2-2; 10 nucleotides line up with TRBD1. Germline V CDR1 and CDR2: SGHNT, YYREEE (reference sequence). V dropped 3 bases and J dropped 4; count of bases not matched to a gene: 3. CDR3 length: 15 amino acids. The CDR3 is CASSSDRGGTGELFF. CDR3 sequence (DNA): TGTGCCAGCAGCTCGGACAGGGGGGGCACCGGGGAGCTGTTTTTT.

The chain links TRBV29-1 to TRBJ2-3; D remains ambiguous. V gave up 5 bases and J gave up 2 bases, with 8 bases separating them. Germline V lookup: CDR1 SQVTM, CDR2 ANQGSEA. The CDR3 contains 12 residues. CDR3 DNA sequence: TGCAGCGTTCCGGTGATCACAGATACGCAGTATTTT. Its protein is CSVPVITDTQYF.

As DNA, the CDR3 is TGTGCCAGCTCCCCCCCGGGCCATCCTGAAAAACTGTTTTTT. Translating gives CASSPPGHPEKLFF. The chain is built from TRBV18 and TRBJ1-4; no clear D gene. Trimming took off 6 bases at V and 7 bases at J, with 15 bases between the two ends. The germline CDR1 and CDR2 sequences are KGHSH and LQKENI. The CDR3 length is 14 residues.

The J gene is TRBJ1-1, the V gene TRBV11-2; D is undetermined. V lost 5 bases and J 3 bases, leaving 16 bases between the germline ends. In germline, CDR1 is SGHAT, CDR2 FQNNGV. The CDR3 is 15 amino acids. CDR3 nucleotides: TGTGCCAGCAGCAGAGACGAGGGAACCGACACTGAAGCTTTCTTT. It specifies CASSRDEGTDTEAFF.

The chain employs TRBV10-3 and TRBJ1-1; D uncertain. V lost 0 bases and J lost 11, with 16 bases in between. Germline V gene sequence: CDR1 ENHRY, CDR2 SYGVKD. The CDR3 sequence is 14 residues long. The CDR3 loop is CAISESGPKSAAFF. CDR3 DNA sequence: TGTGCCATCAGTGAGTCAGGCCCTAAGTCCGCGGCTTTCTTT.

The chain is built from TRBV5-6 and TRBJ2-7; D remains ambiguous. V lost 0 bases, J lost 6 bases, and 10 bases lay in between. CDR3 length: 13 amino acids. Looked up from germline, CDR1 is SGHDT and CDR2 is YYEEEE. CDR3 nucleotides: TGTGCCAGCAGCTTGGCTAGTCCGGGCGAGCAGTACTTC. Protein product: CASSLASPGEQYF.

The gene calls are TRBV18 and TRBJ2-1; D gene ambiguous. The germline gives CDR1 KGHSH, CDR2 LQKENI. V dropped 1 base and J dropped 2 bases, with 12 bases sitting between them. This CDR3 spans 16 amino acids. CDR3 DNA sequence: TGTGCCAGCTCACCACTCTCCGAGCTTACCTACAATGAGCAGTTCTTC. Translation gives CASSPLSELTYNEQFF.

This chain connects TRBV28 to TRBJ2-4; perhaps D is TRBD1 or TRBD2 (6 bases each). Germline V gene data show CDR1 as MDHEN and CDR2 as SYDVKM. The CDR3 contains 15 residues. Between the trimmed V and J ends, which lost 5 bases and 7 bases, there was a span of 18 bases. In nucleotides, the CDR3 is TGTGCCAGCAGTAGGGGGGTCGAAAAAATTAACATTCAGTACTTC. This gives the protein CASSRGVEKINIQYF.

The J gene is TRBJ1-5, the V gene TRBV19; TRBD1 agrees at 7 bases. Germline V gives CDR1 LNHDA, CDR2 SQIVND (reference sequence). The length of the CDR3 is 15 residues. V lost 4 bases, J lost 3 bases, and 6 bases stayed unmatched. The CDR3 nucleotides are TGTGCCAGTAGTACCTCGGGACAGAACAATCAGCCCCAGCATTTT. Its protein product is CASSTSGQNNQPQHF.

This clone has only one observation. The genes are TRBV19 and TRBJ1-3; D may be TRBD1 (5 bases). Deletions cut 4 bases from V and 0 bases from J, with 19 bases between. The length of the CDR3 is 18 residues. Germline CDR1 and CDR2: LNHDA and SQIVND (reference sequence). The CDR3 loop reads CASSTSRAGLISGNTIYF. The DNA of the CDR3 is TGTGCCAGTAGTACGAGCCGAGCAGGGCTGATCTCTGGAAACACCATATATTTT.